Following are 26 T cell receptor beta chains from one sample sequenced in a study of blood T cell repertoires in COVID-19. TCRdb keeps only in-frame clones here, not all; method: immunoSEQ multiplex PCR. This sample has about 230,000 clones; less than 90% occur once, and the top ten carry over 3%. Sequencing was carried out using PBMCs or T cells enriched from blood (not recorded which). These receptors were obtained from a woman aged 50 to 60 in a cohort exposed to, infected with or recovered from COVID-19 (not recorded which).

V gene TRBV18 combines with J gene TRBJ1-5; no reliable D call. The CDR3 length is 15 residues. V shed 5 bases and J shed 6 bases, with 17 bases lying between them. Germline-derived CDR1 and CDR2 are KGHSH and LQKENI. This CDR3 reads CASSTIRQTGQPQHF. CDR3 nucleotide sequence: TGTGCCAGCTCAACCATTAGGCAGACGGGTCAGCCCCAGCATTTT.

The V gene is TRBV11-2, the J gene TRBJ1-3, with D tentatively TRBD1 (6 bases). Germline CDR1 and CDR2: SGHAT and FQNNGV. The CDR3 length is 16 residues. V lost 2 bases and J 0 bases, leaving 11 bases between the germline ends. The chain's CDR3 is CASSLRGLSSGNTIYF. For the CDR3, the DNA is TGTGCCAGCAGCTTAAGGGGGTTGAGCTCTGGAAACACCATATATTTT.

This clone was counted a few times. V gene TRBV7-6 combines with J gene TRBJ1-1; no firm D call. Germline-derived CDR1 and CDR2 are SGHVS and FNYEAQ. This CDR3 has 13 residues. Trimming removed 5 bases at V and 1 base at J, with 8 bases between. CDR3 amino acids: CASSPEANTEAFF. The CDR3 DNA is TGTGCCAGCAGCCCGGAGGCGAACACTGAAGCTTTCTTT.

In nucleotides, the CDR3 is TGCGCCAGCAGCCAACCGGGGATCAGGTCACCCCTCCACTTT. Its translation is CASSQPGIRSPLHF. The V and J genes are TRBV4-1 and TRBJ1-6; D remains unclear. The CDR3 runs 14 residues. CDR1 and CDR2 (germline): MGHRA, YSYEKL. Trimming stripped 2 bases from V and 10 bases from J, with 12 bases between.

The chain links TRBV5-1 to TRBJ2-1; unclear D gene. The CDR3 extends over 14 amino acids. CDR1 and CDR2 from the germline V gene are SGHRS and YFSETQ. Trimming removed 3 bases from V and 5 bases from J, with 12 bases in between. The CDR3 region is CASSSGAFDNEQFF. Written as DNA, the CDR3 is TGCGCCAGCAGCTCGGGTGCCTTCGACAATGAGCAGTTCTTC.

V is TRBV9 and J is TRBJ2-5; a weak D match, TRBD1 (5 bases). With 0 bases removed from V and 5 bases from J, the gap between germline ends came to 8 bases. The CDR3 consists of 13 residues. The germline gives CDR1 SGDLS, CDR2 YYNGEE. The CDR3 bases are TGTGCCAGCAGCGTAGGGGGCCGGGAGACCCAGTACTTC. Translation: CASSVGGRETQYF. Full variable domain (rest looked up from reference TRBV9 and TRBJ2-5): DSGVTQTPKHLITATGQRVTLRCSPRSGDLSVYWYQQSLDQGLQFLIQYYNGEERAKGNILERFSAQQFPDLHSELNLSSLELGDSALYFCASSVGGRETQYFGPGTRLLVL.

The rearrangement uses TRBV30 and TRBJ1-3, with 7 bases identical to TRBD1. The CDR3 spans 12 residues. Germline V gene sequence: CDR1 GTSNPN, CDR2 SVGIG (reference sequence). Trimming took 8 bases from V and 4 from J; bases not matched to a gene: 5. The CDR3 loop is CAGRGSGNTIYF. CDR3 nucleotide sequence: TGTGCCGGCAGGGGGTCAGGAAACACCATATATTTT.

Worth noting for this clone: At the DNA level, this CDR3 is encoded by other sequences in the same sample as well. This chain joins TRBV5-1 and TRBJ2-5, with D possibly being TRBD2 (7 bases). Germline values: CDR1 SGHRS, CDR2 YFSETQ. CDR3 length: 14 residues. The V end lost 0 bases, the J end lost 5 bases, and 11 bases lay between the germline ends. The CDR3 DNA sequence: TGCGCCAGCAGCTTGGTGGGGGGGCGGGAGACCCAGTACTTC. Protein: CASSLVGGRETQYF.

The chain links TRBV11-3 to TRBJ1-2; unclear D gene. Germline CDR1 and CDR2: SGHNT and YENEEA. With 0 bases removed from V and 5 bases from J, the gap between germline ends came to 19 bases. The CDR3 covers 17 residues. The CDR3 DNA follows: TGTGCCAGCAGCTTAGAATCAGGCTTCTCAGACGAATATGGCTACACCTTC. This codes for CASSLESGFSDEYGYTF.

The rearrangement uses TRBV20-1 and TRBJ1-5, with a weak D call TRBD1 (5 bases). This CDR3 is built from 10 residues. The V and J ends lost 6 bases and 16 bases respectively, with 16 bases between them. CDR1 is DFQATT and CDR2 is SNEGSKA in the germline V gene (reference sequence). The CDR3 region has the DNA TGCAGTGCCGTGAGACAGATTGAACATTTT. This gives the protein CSAVRQIEHF.

This chain connects TRBV7-2 to TRBJ1-4; D uncertain. Germline V gene sequence: CDR1 SGHTA, CDR2 FQGNSA. The CDR3 sequence is 16 residues long. The V gene lost 2 bases and the J gene lost 0 bases, with 10 bases spanning the gap. CDR3 DNA: TGTGCCAGCAGCTTAACCTGGGAGGCAACTAATGAAAAACTGTTTTTT. Encoded protein: CASSLTWEATNEKLFF.

V gene TRBV7-9 combines with J gene TRBJ1-1; 9 bases fit TRBD1. V lost 0 bases, J lost 1 base, and 3 bases stayed unmatched. This CDR3 contains 16 residues. Looked up from germline, CDR1 is SEHNR and CDR2 is FQNEAQ (reference sequence). CDR3 sequence reads: CASSLATGGWNTEAFF. DNA of the CDR3: TGTGCCAGCAGCTTAGCGACAGGGGGGTGGAACACTGAAGCTTTCTTT. The full variable domain, rest sourced from reference TRBV7-9 and TRBJ1-1, is DTGVSQNPRHKITKRGQNVTFRCDPISEHNRLYWYRQTLGQGPEFLTYFQNEAQLEKSRLLSDRFSAERPKGSFSTLEIQRTEQGDSAMYLCASSLATGGWNTEAFFGQGTRLTVV.

This clone has a single count. This sequence joins TRBV20-1 and TRBJ1-6; 9 bases agree with TRBD1. Trimming took 6 bases from V and 7 from J; bases not matched to a gene: 13. This CDR3 region has 16 residues. CDR1 is DFQATT and CDR2 is SNEGSKA in the germline V gene (reference sequence). The CDR3 here is CSASQNRDRVNSPLHF. The CDR3 region has the DNA TGCAGTGCCAGTCAAAACCGGGACAGGGTGAATTCACCCCTCCACTTT.

This clone was seen once. The chain uses TRBV11-2 and TRBJ1-1, with D unresolved. Germline CDR1 reads SGHAT; CDR2 reads FQNNGV. The V end lost 5 bases, the J end lost 1 base, and 14 bases lay between the germline ends. This CDR3 spans 15 amino acids. The CDR3 here is CASSQRPGGNTEAFF. The CDR3 DNA reads as TGTGCCAGCAGCCAACGACCAGGAGGGAACACTGAAGCTTTCTTT. Drawing the rest from reference TRBV11-2 and TRBJ1-1, the complete variable domain is EAGVAQSPRYKIIEKRQSVAFWCNPISGHATLYWYQQILGQGPKLLIQFQNNGVVDDSQLPKDRFSAERLKGVDSTLKIQPAKLEDSAVYLCASSQRPGGNTEAFFGQGTRLTVV.

This sequence joins TRBV12-3 or TRBV12-4 and TRBJ1-2; D gene uncertain. Trimming stripped 5 bases from V and 5 bases from J, with 9 bases between. The CDR3 extends over 12 amino acids. The CDR3 DNA reads as TGTGCCAGCAGTGGGAGCCGATATGGCTACACCTTC. Amino acid sequence: CASSGSRYGYTF.

The chain couples TRBV10-3 to TRBJ1-5, with 7 bases lining up with TRBD1. The CDR3 is 15 residues long. The J segment lost 7 bases and the V segment lost 6 bases, leaving 12 bases of the junction unmatched. The germline gives CDR1 ENHRY, CDR2 SYGVKD. CDR3 loop: CAISRSPQGNQPQHF. For the CDR3, the DNA is TGTGCCATCAGCCGTTCCCCACAGGGGAACCAGCCCCAGCATTTT.

The CDR3 sequence is CASSLYRAGPTDTQYF. CDR3 DNA sequence: TGTGCCAGCAGCTTATATCGGGCAGGGCCCACAGATACGCAGTATTTT. The chain couples TRBV7-3 to TRBJ2-3; D may be TRBD1 (5 bases). Germline values: CDR1 SGHTA, CDR2 FQGTGA. Trimming cost V 2 bases and J 2 bases, with 14 bases left between them. The CDR3 runs to 16 residues.

This chain uses TRBV11-1 with TRBJ2-1, with D perhaps matching TRBD2 (6 bases). CDR1 is SGHAT and CDR2 is FQDESV in the germline V gene (reference sequence). The V and J ends lost 7 bases and 0 bases respectively, with 10 bases between them. CDR3 length equals 14 residues. CDR3 nucleotides: TGTGCCAGCACCTTCGGGAGCTCCTACAATGAGCAGTTCTTC. Amino acids: CASTFGSSYNEQFF.

The CDR3, as DNA: TGTGCCAGCAGCTCGATTACCGCTATTGACACTGAAGCTTTCTTT. This gives the protein CASSSITAIDTEAFF. This chain connects TRBV7-2 to TRBJ1-1, with unresolved D. V lost 4 bases to trimming and J lost 3 bases, with 15 bases between them. Germline V gives CDR1 SGHTA, CDR2 FQGNSA. The length of the CDR3 is 15 residues.

CDR3 sequence (DNA): TGTGCCAGCTCACCCTTACAGGGGGTGGGTAGCAATCAGCCCCAGCATTTT. Protein product: CASSPLQGVGSNQPQHF. The rearrangement joins TRBV18 to TRBJ1-5; 8 bases align to TRBD1. The germline gives CDR1 KGHSH, CDR2 LQKENI. The CDR3 is 17 amino acids. V gave up 3 bases and J gave up 0 bases; unmatched junction bases: 7.

In DNA form, the CDR3 reads TGCGCCAGCAGCCAAGATCCACCAGGGACTGGAAACACCATATATTTT. It codes for CASSQDPPGTGNTIYF. The V and J genes are TRBV4-3 and TRBJ1-3; D perhaps matches TRBD1 (5 bases). The germline V and J ends were trimmed by 0 bases and 2 bases, with 11 bases remaining between them. CDR1 is LGHNA, CDR2 YSLEER, per germline. CDR3 length: 16 residues.

The rearrangement joins TRBV5-1 to TRBJ2-5; 9 bases agree with TRBD2. V gave up 4 bases and J gave up 5 bases; unmatched junction bases: 6. This CDR3 has 14 residues. Germline CDR1 reads SGHRS; CDR2 reads YFSETQ. DNA for the CDR3: TGCGCCAGCAGCCATGTAGCGGGGGATGAGACCCAGTACTTC. This gives the protein CASSHVAGDETQYF.

This clone was recorded only once. J is TRBJ1-5 and V is TRBV30; D remains unclear. This CDR3 is built from 13 residues. The V gene's germline CDR1 is GTSNPN and CDR2 SVGIG (reference sequence). V was shortened by 0 bases and J by 4 bases, with 7 bases between the two germline ends. CDR3 sequence (DNA): TGTGCCTGGAGTGTAAGCGGAAATCAGCCCCAGCATTTT. This gives the protein CAWSVSGNQPQHF.

The rearrangement joins TRBV2 to TRBJ2-3; 8 nucleotides match TRBD2. The CDR3 consists of 14 residues. CDR1 is SNHLY, CDR2 FYNNEI, per germline. V lost 1 base, J lost 4 bases, and 1 base stayed unmatched. The CDR3 sequence is CASSEGGGPDTQYF. In nucleotides, the CDR3 is TGTGCCAGCAGTGAAGGCGGGGGGCCAGATACGCAGTATTTT.

The rearrangement links TRBV5-1 to TRBJ2-3; perhaps TRBD1 as D (6 bases). The V gene's germline CDR1 is SGHRS and CDR2 YFSETQ. The CDR3 totals 14 residues. Trimming shortened V by 3 bases and J by 1 base, and 9 bases separated the two germline ends. The DNA of the CDR3 is TGCGCCAGCAGCTCGACAGGAGGCACAGATACGCAGTATTTT. Translating it yields CASSSTGGTDTQYF.

This chain connects TRBV7-2 to TRBJ1-3; a weak D match, TRBD1 (5 bases). The CDR3 is 15 residues long. Per the germline V gene, CDR1 is SGHTA and CDR2 is FQGNSA. The V and J ends lost 1 base and 0 bases respectively, with 7 bases between them. CDR3 in DNA: TGTGCCAGCAGCTTAGGGGGCAGCTCTGGAAACACCATATATTTT. This translates into CASSLGGSSGNTIYF. The full variable domain, in which reference TRBV7-2 and TRBJ1-3 provide the parts outside the CDR3, is GAGVSQSPSNKVTEKGKDVELRCDPISGHTALYWYRQSLGQGLEFLIYFQGNSAPDKSGLPSDRFSAERTGGSVSTLTIQRTQQEDSAVYLCASSLGGSSGNTIYFGEGSWLTVV.